Presented here are 9 T cell receptor beta chains from one specimen sequenced in a study of Ad26.COV2.S vaccination and SARS-CoV-2 variants. The assay was immunoSEQ multiplex PCR, and TCRdb's table has in-frame clones only and misses some. In the table there are more than 400,000 clones, about 90% of which are singletons. Specified treatment: 15 to 20 received Ad26.COV2.S at low or high dose, single or two shots; about 5 received placebo; per-sample allocation not given. All samples were drawn on day 63, counting from the first vaccine or placebo injection. The sequenced sample was peripheral blood, obtained in a trial of Ad26.COV2.S vaccine versus placebo. The receptors stem from a person between 18 and 59 years old who received the Ad26.COV2.S COVID-19 vaccine or a placebo.

The chain has TRBV18 and TRBJ2-4; 7 bases are shared with TRBD2. After removal of 2 bases from V and 0 bases from J, the junction contained 4 bases not matched to a gene. The germline gives CDR1 KGHSH, CDR2 LQKENI. The CDR3 extends over 16 amino acids. CDR3 nucleotides: TGTGCCAGCTCACCAACTGGGGGGGGAGCCAAAAACATTCAGTACTTC. The encoded protein is CASSPTGGGAKNIQYF.

The chain combines TRBV18 with TRBJ1-3; D perhaps matches TRBD1 (6 bases). CDR3 length: 17 residues. Trimming removed 3 bases at V and 5 bases at J, with 20 bases between. The V gene's germline CDR1 is KGHSH and CDR2 LQKENI. The CDR3 region is CASSPLPRTELRNTIYF. The CDR3 DNA is TGTGCCAGCTCACCCCTACCCCGGACAGAGCTTCGAAACACCATATATTTT.

The chain links TRBV30 to TRBJ2-2; no firm D call. The CDR3 runs 12 residues. CDR1 is GTSNPN, CDR2 SVGIG, per germline (reference sequence). The V and J ends lost 0 bases and 5 bases respectively, with 4 bases between them. CDR3 bases: TGTGCCTGGAGTGTCCAAACCGGGGAGCTGTTTTTT. Amino acid sequence: CAWSVQTGELFF.

The rearrangement links TRBV9 to TRBJ1-2; D gene uncertain. There are 17 residues in the CDR3. V was trimmed by 0 bases and J by 1 base, leaving 16 bases between them. CDR1 and CDR2 (germline): SGDLS, YYNGEE. CDR3 sequence reads: CASSVAQFGEVNYGYTF. The CDR3 DNA sequence: TGTGCCAGCAGCGTAGCCCAGTTTGGGGAGGTTAACTATGGCTACACCTTC.

The CDR3 sequence is CASSPGQTFVGEKLFF. The CDR3 DNA is TGTGCCAGCAGCCCGGGACAGACGTTCGTCGGGGAAAAACTGTTTTTT. The chain recombines TRBV7-8 with TRBJ1-4, with TRBD1 matching 7 bases. Per germline, CDR1 SGHVS and CDR2 FQNEAQ. V trimming: 5 bases; J trimming: 8 bases; junction bases outside the gene matches: 14. The CDR3 has 16 amino acids.

The chain combines TRBV5-1 with TRBJ2-5; D unresolved. Germline V CDR1 and CDR2: SGHRS, YFSETQ. V shed 5 bases and J shed 4 bases, with 15 bases lying between them. The CDR3 totals 14 residues. CDR3 sequence: CASRDGSDGETQYF. CDR3 DNA sequence: TGCGCCAGCAGGGATGGGTCCGACGGAGAGACCCAGTACTTC.

The chain employs TRBV2 and TRBJ2-2; TRBD1 matches at 7 bases. Germline V lookup: CDR1 SNHLY, CDR2 FYNNEI. With 11 bases clipped from V and 6 bases from J, the junction kept 12 bases outside the gene matches. CDR3 length: 14 residues. CDR3 DNA sequence: TGTGCCTACCGAATAGGGACAGATGCCGGGGAGCTGTTTTTT. Translation gives CAYRIGTDAGELFF.

This clone was seen ten or more times. The chain recombines TRBV11-2 with TRBJ2-7, with 7 bases aligning to TRBD2. CDR1 SGHAT and CDR2 FQNNGV come from the germline V gene. Trimming cost V 5 bases and J 0 bases; bases outside gene matches: 10. This CDR3 spans 16 amino acids. The CDR3 nucleotides read TGTGCCAGCAGCCCCCGGGACTACTCCGCCTCCTACGAGCAGTACTTC. Translated, it gives CASSPRDYSASYEQYF.

This clone appeared a single time. The chain combines TRBV5-1 with TRBJ1-4; D gene unclear. The CDR3 is 14 amino acids. The V gene's germline CDR1 is SGHRS and CDR2 YFSETQ. Trimming cost V 1 base and J 6 bases, with 10 bases left between them. The CDR3 sequence is CASSLMSGDEKLFF. In nucleotides, the CDR3 is TGCGCCAGCAGCTTGATGTCGGGCGATGAAAAACTGTTTTTT.